This T cell receptor (beta chain) came from a study of human T cells and chemical hapten exposure. In this sample, this clonotype turned up many times. The CDR3 covers 13 residues. Germline CDR1 and CDR2: ENHRY and SYGVKD. V was shortened by 0 bases and J by 4 bases, with 7 bases between the two germline ends. Time point described: patch test 1, 2 weeks after DPC sensitization. Treatment meaning: therapeutic diphenylcyclopropenone sensitization with weekly scalp DPC. TCRdb ran MiXCR on the RACE reads and lists one entry per CDR3 protein. This sample has just under 350,000 distinct CDR3 sequences, with approximately 6.3% found just once.

Material: whole blood, obtained in connection with sensitization to the hapten diphenylcyclopropenone (DPC). The genes are TRBV10-3 and TRBJ2-7; D gene unclear. The sequence came from a young woman with alopecia areata. Some clones in this sample may be carry-over from other donors' samples. CDR3 DNA: TGTGCCATCAGTGAGTCCCTTTCTTACGAGCAGTACTTC. Its protein is CAISESLSYEQYF.